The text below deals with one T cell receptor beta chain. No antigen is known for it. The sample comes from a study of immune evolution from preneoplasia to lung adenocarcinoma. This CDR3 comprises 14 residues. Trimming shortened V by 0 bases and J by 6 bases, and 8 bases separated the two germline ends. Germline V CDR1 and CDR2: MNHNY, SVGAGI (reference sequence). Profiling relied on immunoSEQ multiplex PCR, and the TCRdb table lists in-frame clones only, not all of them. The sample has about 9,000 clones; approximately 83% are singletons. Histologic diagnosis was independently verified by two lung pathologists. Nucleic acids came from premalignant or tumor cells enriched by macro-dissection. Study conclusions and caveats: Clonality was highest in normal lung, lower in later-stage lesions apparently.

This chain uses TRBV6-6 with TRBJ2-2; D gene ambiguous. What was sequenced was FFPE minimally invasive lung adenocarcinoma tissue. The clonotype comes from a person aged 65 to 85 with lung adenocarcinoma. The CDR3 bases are TGTGCCAGCAGTTACTCGATATCGGCCGGGGAGCTGTTTTTT. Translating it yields CASSYSISAGELFF.